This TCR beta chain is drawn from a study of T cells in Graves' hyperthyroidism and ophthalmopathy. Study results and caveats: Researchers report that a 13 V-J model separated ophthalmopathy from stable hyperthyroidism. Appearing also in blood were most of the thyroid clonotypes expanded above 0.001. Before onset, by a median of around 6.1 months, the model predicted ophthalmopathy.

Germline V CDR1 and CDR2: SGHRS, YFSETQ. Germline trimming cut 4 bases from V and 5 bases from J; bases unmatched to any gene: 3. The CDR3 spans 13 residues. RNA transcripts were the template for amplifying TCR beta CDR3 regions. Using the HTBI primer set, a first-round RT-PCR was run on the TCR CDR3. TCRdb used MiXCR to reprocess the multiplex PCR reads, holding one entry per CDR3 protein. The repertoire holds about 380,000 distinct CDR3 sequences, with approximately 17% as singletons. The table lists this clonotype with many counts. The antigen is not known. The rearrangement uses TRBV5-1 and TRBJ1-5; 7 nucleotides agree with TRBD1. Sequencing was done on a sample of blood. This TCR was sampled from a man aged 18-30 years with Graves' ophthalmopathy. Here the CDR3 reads CASSRDSYQPQHF. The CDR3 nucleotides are TGCGCCAGCAGCCGGGACAGTTATCAGCCCCAGCATTTT.